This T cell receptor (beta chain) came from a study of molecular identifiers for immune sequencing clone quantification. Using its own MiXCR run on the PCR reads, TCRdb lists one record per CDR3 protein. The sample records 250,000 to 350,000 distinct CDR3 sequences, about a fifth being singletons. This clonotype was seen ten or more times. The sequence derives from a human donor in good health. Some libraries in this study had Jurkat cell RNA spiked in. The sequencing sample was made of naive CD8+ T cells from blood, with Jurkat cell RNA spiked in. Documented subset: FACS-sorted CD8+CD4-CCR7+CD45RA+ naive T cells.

This chain's CDR3 is CASSLARDTNQPQHF. Written as DNA, the CDR3 is TGTGCCAGCAGCTTAGCGAGGGACACAAATCAGCCCCAGCATTTT. The V and J genes are TRBV7-8 and TRBJ1-5, with D possibly matching TRBD1 (6 bases). V shed 0 bases and J shed 4 bases, with 10 bases lying between them. Germline V CDR1 and CDR2: SGHVS, FQNEAQ. This CDR3 comprises 15 residues.